This T cell receptor (beta chain) was captured by sequencing in a study of T cells in Graves' hyperthyroidism and ophthalmopathy. This clonotype was counted many times. The antigen is undetermined. It was RNA transcripts that yielded the amplified TCR beta CDR3 regions. In the first-round RT-PCR of the TCR CDR3, the HTBI primer set was used. Using its own MiXCR run on the multiplex PCR reads, TCRdb lists one record per CDR3 protein. The data hold 500,000 to 750,000 distinct CDR3 sequences, with 15% to 17% observed a single time. From germline, CDR1 is SGHRS and CDR2 YFSETQ. The CDR3 is 19 amino acids. The trim removed 0 bases at V and 0 bases at J, leaving 6 bases unmatched. Those with hyperthyroidism were 18 to 65 years old, newly diagnosed, and ill for under 2 months. Points from the study as a whole: Ophthalmopathy, which appeared later, was predicted by the model a median approximately six months before onset. Blood also held most thyroid clonotypes expanded beyond 0.001.

The chain is built from TRBV5-1 and TRBJ2-2; TRBD2 agrees at 12 bases. This receptor was identified in a woman in her twenties or thirties with Graves' hyperthyroidism. Sequencing was carried out using blood. The CDR3 sequence is CASSLDPTSGRPNTGELFF. For the CDR3, the DNA is TGCGCCAGCAGCTTGGATCCGACTAGCGGGAGACCGAACACCGGGGAGCTGTTTTTT. The full variable domain, in which reference TRBV5-1 and TRBJ2-2 provide the parts outside the CDR3, is KAGVTQTPRYLIKTRGQQVTLSCSPISGHRSVSWYQQTPGQGLQFLFEYFSETQRNKGNFPGRFSGRQFSNSRSEMNVSTLELGDSALYLCASSLDPTSGRPNTGELFFGEGSRLTVL.